Listed below are T cell receptor beta chains from one sample, sequenced in a study of OX40 agonist ivuxolimab in advanced cancers. Clones were sequenced by immunoSEQ multiplex PCR, and TCRdb holds only the in-frame ones, with some missing. The sample records roughly 6,500 clones, about 76% being singletons. The source was CD4+ or CD8+ T cells sorted from blood, collected in a trial of the OX40 agonist ivuxolimab. These TCRs come from an adult with an advanced solid tumor such as melanoma, head and neck, liver or kidney cancer. The CDR3 runs from the conserved cysteine through the conserved F or W. Fields, in order: V gene, J gene, D gene, CDR3 protein, CDR3 DNA. A D gene is named only where the DNA matches it firmly.

v_call: TRBV5-6; j_call: TRBJ2-7; d_call: NA; cdr3_aa: CASSLDWAGSSYEQYF; cdr3_nt: TGTGCCAGCAGCTTGGATTGGGCGGGTAGCTCCTACGAGCAGTACTTC
v_call: TRBV2; j_call: TRBJ2-3; d_call: NA; cdr3_aa: CASLDLTDTQYF; cdr3_nt: TGTGCCAGCCTGGACCTCACAGATACGCAGTATTTT
v_call: TRBV29-1; j_call: TRBJ1-4; d_call: NA; cdr3_aa: CSVGRAGRNEKLFF; cdr3_nt: TGCAGCGTTGGTAGGGCAGGGCGTAATGAAAAACTGTTTTTT
v_call: TRBV28; j_call: TRBJ2-2; d_call: NA; cdr3_aa: CASSLAPRTATGELFF; cdr3_nt: TGTGCCAGCAGTTTAGCCCCCCGGACAGCAACCGGGGAGCTGTTTTTT
v_call: TRBV6-1; j_call: TRBJ2-3; d_call: NA; cdr3_aa: CASSDWGPTMLNTDTQYF; cdr3_nt: TGTGCCAGCAGTGACTGGGGACCCACGATGCTCAACACAGATACGCAGTATTTT
v_call: TRBV30; j_call: TRBJ1-1; d_call: NA; cdr3_aa: CAWSVGNTEAFF; cdr3_nt: TGTGCCTGGAGTGTTGGGAACACTGAAGCTTTCTTT
v_call: TRBV5-3; j_call: TRBJ2-3; d_call: NA; cdr3_aa: CASSLQTDTQYF; cdr3_nt: TGTGCCAGCAGCTTACAAACAGATACGCAGTATTTT
v_call: TRBV4-1; j_call: TRBJ2-7; d_call: NA; cdr3_aa: CASSPYDVSYEQYF; cdr3_nt: TGCGCCAGCAGCCCCTACGACGTGTCCTACGAGCAGTACTTC
v_call: TRBV7-6; j_call: TRBJ2-2; d_call: TRBD2; cdr3_aa: CASSYSTSASSGELFF; cdr3_nt: TGTGCCAGCAGCTACTCGACTAGCGCATCTTCCGGGGAGCTGTTTTTT
v_call: TRBV7-3; j_call: TRBJ2-1; d_call: NA; cdr3_aa: CASSASSYNEQFF; cdr3_nt: TGTGCCAGCAGTGCAAGCTCCTACAATGAGCAGTTCTTC